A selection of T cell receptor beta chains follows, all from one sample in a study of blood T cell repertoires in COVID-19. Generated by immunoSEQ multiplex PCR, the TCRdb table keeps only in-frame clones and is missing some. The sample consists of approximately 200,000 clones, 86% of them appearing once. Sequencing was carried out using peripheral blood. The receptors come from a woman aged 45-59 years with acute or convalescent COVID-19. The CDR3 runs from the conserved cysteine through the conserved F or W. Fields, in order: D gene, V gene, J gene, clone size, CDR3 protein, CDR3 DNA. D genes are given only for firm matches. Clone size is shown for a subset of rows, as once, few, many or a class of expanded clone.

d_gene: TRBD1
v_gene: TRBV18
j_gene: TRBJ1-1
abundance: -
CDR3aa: CASSRQGVTEAFF
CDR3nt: TGTGCCAGCTCACGACAGGGTGTCACTGAAGCTTTCTTT

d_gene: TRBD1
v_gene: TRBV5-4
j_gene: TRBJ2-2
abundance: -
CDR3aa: CASSPGQGTNTGELFF
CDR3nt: TGTGCCAGCAGCCCCGGACAGGGAACGAACACCGGGGAGCTGTTTTTT

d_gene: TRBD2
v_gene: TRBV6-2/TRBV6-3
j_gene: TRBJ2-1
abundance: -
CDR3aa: CASSSLTSGSYEQFF
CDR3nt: TGTGCCAGCAGTAGCCTCACTAGCGGGAGTTATGAGCAGTTCTTC

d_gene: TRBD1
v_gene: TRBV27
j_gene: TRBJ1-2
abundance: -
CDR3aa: CASSVRTGGGSGYTF
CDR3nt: TGTGCCAGCAGTGTCCGAACAGGGGGCGGTAGTGGCTACACCTTC

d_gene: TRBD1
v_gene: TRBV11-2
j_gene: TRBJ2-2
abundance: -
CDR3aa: CASSGSGGGNGELFF
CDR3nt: TGTGCCAGCAGCGGCTCAGGGGGCGGCAACGGGGAGCTGTTTTTT

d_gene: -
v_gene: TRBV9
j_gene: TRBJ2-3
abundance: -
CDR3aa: CASSAGQIDTQYF
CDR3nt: TGTGCCAGCAGCGCTGGGCAGATAGATACGCAGTATTTT

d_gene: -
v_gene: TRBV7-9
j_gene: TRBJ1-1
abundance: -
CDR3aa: CASSPASRDTEAFF
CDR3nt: TGTGCCAGCAGCCCGGCTAGTAGAGACACTGAAGCTTTCTTT

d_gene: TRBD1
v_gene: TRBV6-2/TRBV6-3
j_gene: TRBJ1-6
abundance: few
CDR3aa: CASSDILGGSGSYNSPLHF
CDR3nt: TGTGCCAGCAGTGATATCCTAGGGGGCTCCGGCTCCTATAATTCACCCCTCCACTTT

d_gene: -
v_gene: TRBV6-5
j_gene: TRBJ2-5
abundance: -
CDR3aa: CASSPGVPRETQYF
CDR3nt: TGTGCCAGCAGTCCCGGAGTGCCGCGGGAGACCCAGTACTTC

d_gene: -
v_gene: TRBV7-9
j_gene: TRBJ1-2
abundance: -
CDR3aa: CASSLTGVPGYTF
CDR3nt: TGTGCCAGCAGCCTTACAGGAGTTCCCGGCTACACCTTC

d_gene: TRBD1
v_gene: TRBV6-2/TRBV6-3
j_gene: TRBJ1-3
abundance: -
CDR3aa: CASSYGQGVGNTIYF
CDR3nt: TGTGCCAGCAGTTACGGGCAGGGGGTCGGAAACACCATATATTTT

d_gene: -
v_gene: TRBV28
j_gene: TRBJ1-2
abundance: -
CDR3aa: CASSILQGSYFSYGYTF
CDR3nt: TGTGCCAGCAGCATCCTCCAGGGATCTTACTTCAGCTATGGCTACACCTTC

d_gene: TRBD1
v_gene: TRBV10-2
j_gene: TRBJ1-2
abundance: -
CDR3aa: CASSEPPTGGAYGYTF
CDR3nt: TGCGCCAGCAGTGAGCCTCCGACAGGGGGCGCCTATGGCTACACCTTC

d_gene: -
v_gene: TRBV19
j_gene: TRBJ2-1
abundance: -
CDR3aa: CASSILPNEQFF
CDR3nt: TGTGCCAGTAGTATTCTTCCCAATGAGCAGTTCTTC

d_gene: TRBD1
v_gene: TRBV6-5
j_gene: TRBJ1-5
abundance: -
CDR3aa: CASSYGRGSDQPQHF
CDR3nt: TGTGCCAGCAGTTACGGCAGGGGGAGCGATCAGCCCCAGCATTTT

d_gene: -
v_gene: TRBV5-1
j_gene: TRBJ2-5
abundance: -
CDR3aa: CASSLGGWGLQETQYF
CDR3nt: TGCGCCAGCAGCTTGGGGGGTTGGGGGCTACAAGAGACCCAGTACTTC

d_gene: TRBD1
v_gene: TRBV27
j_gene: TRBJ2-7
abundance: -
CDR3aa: CASSLEVQGAAYEQYF
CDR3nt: TGTGCCAGCAGTTTGGAGGTACAGGGGGCGGCCTACGAGCAGTACTTC

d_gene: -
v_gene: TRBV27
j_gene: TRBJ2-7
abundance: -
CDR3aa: CASSPQGWGYEQYF
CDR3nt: TGTGCCAGCAGTCCGCAGGGGTGGGGTTACGAGCAGTACTTC

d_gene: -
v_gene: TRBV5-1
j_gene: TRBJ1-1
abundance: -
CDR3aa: CASSSYSGIGTEAFF
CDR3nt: TGCGCCAGCAGCTCCTACTCGGGTATTGGGACTGAAGCTTTCTTT

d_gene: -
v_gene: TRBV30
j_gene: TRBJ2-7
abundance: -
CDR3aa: CAWSGESYEQYF
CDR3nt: TGTGCCTGGAGTGGCGAGTCCTACGAGCAGTACTTC

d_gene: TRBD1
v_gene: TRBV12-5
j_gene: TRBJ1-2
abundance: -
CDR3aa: CASGYQDRERYGYTF
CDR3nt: TGTGCTAGTGGGTACCAGGACAGGGAGAGGTATGGCTACACCTTC

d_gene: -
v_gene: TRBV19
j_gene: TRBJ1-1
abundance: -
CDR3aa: CASTPLLVAKRQSEAFF
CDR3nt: TGTGCCAGTACCCCCCTACTCGTGGCAAAACGACAGTCTGAAGCTTTCTTT

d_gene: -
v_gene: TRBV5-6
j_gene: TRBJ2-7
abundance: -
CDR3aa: CASSLAAGYEQYF
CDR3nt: TGTGCCAGCAGCTTGGCGGCAGGCTACGAGCAGTACTTC

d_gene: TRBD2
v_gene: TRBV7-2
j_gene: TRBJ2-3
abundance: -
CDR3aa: CASSFSSGVSTDTQYF
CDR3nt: TGTGCCAGCAGCTTCTCAAGCGGGGTTAGCACAGATACGCAGTATTTT

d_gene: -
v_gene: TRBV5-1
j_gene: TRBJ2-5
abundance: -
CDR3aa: CASSLEAGRETQYF
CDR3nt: TGCGCCAGCAGCTTGGAGGCGGGACGAGAGACCCAGTACTTC

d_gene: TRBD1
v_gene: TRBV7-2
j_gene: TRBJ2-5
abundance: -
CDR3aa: CASSLGDRAYQETQYF
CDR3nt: TGTGCCAGCAGCTTAGGGGACAGAGCGTACCAAGAGACCCAGTACTTC